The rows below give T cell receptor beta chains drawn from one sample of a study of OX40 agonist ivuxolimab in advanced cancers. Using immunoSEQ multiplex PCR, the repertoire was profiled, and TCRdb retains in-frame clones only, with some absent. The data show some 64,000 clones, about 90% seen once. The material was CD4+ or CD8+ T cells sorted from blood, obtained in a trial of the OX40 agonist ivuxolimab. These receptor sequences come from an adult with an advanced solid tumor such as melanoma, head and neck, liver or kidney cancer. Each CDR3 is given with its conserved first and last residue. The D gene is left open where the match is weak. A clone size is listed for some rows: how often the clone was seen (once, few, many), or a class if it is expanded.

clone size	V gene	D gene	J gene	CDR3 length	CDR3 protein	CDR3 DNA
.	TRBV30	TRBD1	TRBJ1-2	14	CAWSRYRGLGGYTF	TGTGCCTGGAGTAGATACAGGGGCCTGGGTGGCTACACCTTC
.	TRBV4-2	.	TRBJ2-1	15	CASSQVSGALDEQFF	TGTGCCAGCAGCCAAGTGTCAGGGGCCTTGGATGAGCAGTTCTTC
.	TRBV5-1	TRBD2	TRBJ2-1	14	CASSILAGYNEQFF	TGCGCCAGCAGTATACTAGCGGGTTACAATGAGCAGTTCTTC
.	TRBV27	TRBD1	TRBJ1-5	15	CASSLQGASNQPQHF	TGTGCCAGCAGTCTACAGGGGGCCAGCAATCAGCCCCAGCATTTT
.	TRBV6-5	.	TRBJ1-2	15	CASSYSNPGLGGYTF	TGTGCCAGCAGTTACTCGAATCCGGGCCTGGGGGGCTACACCTTC
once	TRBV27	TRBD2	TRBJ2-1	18	CATKGLAGGLKFTNEQFF	TGTGCCACCAAGGGACTAGCGGGGGGGCTGAAATTTACAAATGAGCAGTTCTTC
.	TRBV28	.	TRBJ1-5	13	CASSQGQGQPQHF	TGTGCCAGCAGTCAGGGGCAGGGTCAGCCCCAGCATTTT
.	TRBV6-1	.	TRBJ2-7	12	CASSEQGLEGIF	TGTGCCAGCAGTGAACAAGGTCTAGAAGGGATCTTC
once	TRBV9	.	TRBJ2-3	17	CASSVDSTPSSTDTQYF	TGTGCCAGCAGCGTAGATAGCACTCCTTCTAGCACAGATACGCAGTATTTT
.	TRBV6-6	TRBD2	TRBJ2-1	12	CASSSLADEQFF	TGTGCCAGCAGTTCGCTAGCGGATGAGCAGTTCTTC
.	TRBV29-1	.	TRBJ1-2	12	CSVEGNEDGYTF	TGCAGCGTTGAAGGGAATGAGGATGGCTACACCTTC
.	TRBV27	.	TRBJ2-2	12	CASSENTGELFF	TGTGCCAGCAGCGAAAACACCGGGGAGCTGTTTTTT
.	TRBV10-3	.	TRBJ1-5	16	CAISESSGGTNQPQHF	TGTGCCATCAGTGAGTCATCGGGAGGGACAAATCAGCCCCAGCATTTT
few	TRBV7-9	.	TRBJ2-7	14	CASSSDYTSYEQYF	TGTGCCAGCAGCTCGGACTATACATCATACGAGCAGTACTTC
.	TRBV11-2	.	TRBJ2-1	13	CASSLHVSDEQFF	TGTGCCAGCAGCTTACACGTGAGCGATGAGCAGTTCTTC
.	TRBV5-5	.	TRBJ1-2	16	CASSLGFQGPPYGYTF	TGTGCCAGCAGCTTGGGCTTCCAGGGGCCCCCGTATGGCTACACCTTC
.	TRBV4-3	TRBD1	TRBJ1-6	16	CASSQEPTGANSPLHF	TGCGCCAGCAGCCAGGAACCGACAGGGGCTAATTCACCCCTCCACTTT
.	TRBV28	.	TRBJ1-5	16	CASSLIGTISNQPQHF	TGTGCCAGCAGTCTCATTGGGACGATCAGCAATCAGCCCCAGCATTTT
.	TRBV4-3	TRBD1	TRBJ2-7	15	CASSQGTGKAREQYF	TGCGCCAGCAGCCAGGGGACAGGGAAGGCACGCGAGCAGTACTTC
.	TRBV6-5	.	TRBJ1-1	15	CASSYSIRQNTEAFF	TGTGCCAGCAGTTACTCGATAAGGCAGAACACTGAAGCTTTCTTT
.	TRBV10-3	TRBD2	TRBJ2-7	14	CAISESSGGYEQYF	TGTGCCATCAGTGAGTCTAGCGGGGGCTACGAGCAGTACTTC
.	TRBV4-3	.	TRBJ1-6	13	CASSQEIGSPLHF	TGCGCCAGCAGCCAAGAAATCGGATCACCCCTCCACTTT
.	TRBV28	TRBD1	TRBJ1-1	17	CASSAPGQGVLNTEAFF	TGTGCCAGCAGTGCCCCGGGACAGGGGGTTCTGAACACTGAAGCTTTCTTT
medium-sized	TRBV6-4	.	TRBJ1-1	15	CASSAAAPKHTEAFF	TGTGCCAGCAGTGCAGCTGCCCCTAAACACACTGAAGCTTTCTTT
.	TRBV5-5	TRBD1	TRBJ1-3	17	CASSLSPDRVSGHTIYF	TGTGCCAGCAGCCTCTCCCCCGACAGGGTTAGTGGTCACACCATATATTTT
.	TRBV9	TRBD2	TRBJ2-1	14	CASSVDRLAGGQFF	TGTGCCAGCAGCGTAGATCGCCTAGCGGGGGGTCAGTTCTTC
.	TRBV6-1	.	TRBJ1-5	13	CASNWGDNQPQHF	TGTGCCAGCAATTGGGGAGACAATCAGCCCCAGCATTTT
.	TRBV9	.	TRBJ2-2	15	CASSDPRGNTGELFF	TGTGCCAGCAGCGATCCCAGGGGGAACACCGGGGAGCTGTTTTTT
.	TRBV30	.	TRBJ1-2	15	CVMYGAGFDNYGYTF	TGTGTAATGTACGGAGCGGGATTCGATAACTATGGCTACACCTTC
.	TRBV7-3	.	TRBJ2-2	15	CASSLVGRYTGELFF	TGTGCCAGCAGCTTAGTAGGGCGATACACCGGGGAGCTGTTTTTT
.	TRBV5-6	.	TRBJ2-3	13	CASSLVEADTQYF	TGTGCCAGCAGCTTGGTCGAAGCAGATACGCAGTATTTT
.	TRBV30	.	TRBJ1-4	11	CAWAFDEKLFF	TGTGCCTGGGCATTTGATGAAAAACTGTTTTTT
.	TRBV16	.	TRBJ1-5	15	CASSQSVSVNQPQHF	TGTGCCAGCAGCCAATCGGTTTCGGTAAATCAGCCCCAGCATTTT
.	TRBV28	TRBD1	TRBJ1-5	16	CASSLRRGLSNQPQHF	TGTGCCAGCAGTTTGCGCAGGGGGCTAAGCAATCAGCCCCAGCATTTT
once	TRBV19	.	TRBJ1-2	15	CASSMTGRGATGYTF	TGTGCCAGTAGTATGACGGGCAGGGGAGCCACTGGCTACACCTTC
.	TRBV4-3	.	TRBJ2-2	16	CASSQRPSALTGELFF	TGCGCCAGCAGCCAAAGGCCCTCCGCACTCACCGGGGAGCTGTTTTTT
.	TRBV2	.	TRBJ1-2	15	CASSYLVGEAYGYTF	TGTGCCAGCAGTTATCTAGTCGGAGAGGCTTATGGCTACACCTTC
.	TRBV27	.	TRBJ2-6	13	CASSLGGANVLTF	TGTGCCAGCAGTTTGGGGGGGGCCAACGTCCTGACTTTC
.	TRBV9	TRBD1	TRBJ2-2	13	CASSVQGAGELFF	TGTGCCAGCAGCGTACAGGGGGCCGGGGAGCTGTTTTTT
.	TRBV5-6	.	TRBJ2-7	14	CASSHRPGAHEQYF	TGTGCCAGCAGCCATCGTCCGGGGGCCCACGAGCAGTACTTC
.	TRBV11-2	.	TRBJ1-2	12	CASSRWPGGYTF	TGTGCCAGCAGCCGTTGGCCCGGAGGCTACACCTTC
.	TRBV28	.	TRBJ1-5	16	CASSLRGPYSNQPQHF	TGTGCCAGCAGTTTACGGGGGCCCTATAGCAATCAGCCCCAGCATTTT
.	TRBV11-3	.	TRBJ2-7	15	CASSPGGGDSYEQYF	TGTGCCAGCAGCCCAGGAGGGGGGGACTCCTACGAGCAGTACTTC
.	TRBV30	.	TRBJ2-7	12	CAWSRTNYEQYF	TGTGCCTGGAGTCGGACGAACTACGAGCAGTACTTC
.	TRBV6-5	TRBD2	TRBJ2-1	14	CASSSGTSGRREFF	TGTGCCAGCAGTTCTGGGACTAGCGGGAGACGGGAGTTCTTC
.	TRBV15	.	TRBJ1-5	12	CATSSGNQPQHF	TGTGCCACCAGCAGTGGCAATCAGCCCCAGCATTTT
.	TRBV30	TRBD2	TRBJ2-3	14	CAWTRLAGTDTQYF	TGTGCCTGGACAAGACTAGCGGGCACAGATACGCAGTATTTT
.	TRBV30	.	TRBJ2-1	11	CAWSRWDEQFF	TGTGCCTGGAGTAGGTGGGATGAGCAGTTCTTC
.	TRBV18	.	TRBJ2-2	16	CASSPPLAPNTGELFF	TGTGCCAGCTCACCACCGTTAGCTCCGAACACCGGGGAGCTGTTTTTT
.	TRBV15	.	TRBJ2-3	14	CATSRDRPTDTQYF	TGTGCCACCAGCAGAGATCGACCCACAGATACGCAGTATTTT
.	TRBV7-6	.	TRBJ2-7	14	CASSSRRGIYEQYF	TGTGCCAGCAGCTCCAGGAGGGGAATATACGAGCAGTACTTC
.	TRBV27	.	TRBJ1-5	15	CASRPNWNSNQPQHF	TGTGCCAGCAGACCCAATTGGAATAGCAATCAGCCCCAGCATTTT
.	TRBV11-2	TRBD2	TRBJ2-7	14	CASSSGGWFYEQYF	TGTGCCAGCAGCAGCGGGGGGTGGTTCTACGAGCAGTACTTC